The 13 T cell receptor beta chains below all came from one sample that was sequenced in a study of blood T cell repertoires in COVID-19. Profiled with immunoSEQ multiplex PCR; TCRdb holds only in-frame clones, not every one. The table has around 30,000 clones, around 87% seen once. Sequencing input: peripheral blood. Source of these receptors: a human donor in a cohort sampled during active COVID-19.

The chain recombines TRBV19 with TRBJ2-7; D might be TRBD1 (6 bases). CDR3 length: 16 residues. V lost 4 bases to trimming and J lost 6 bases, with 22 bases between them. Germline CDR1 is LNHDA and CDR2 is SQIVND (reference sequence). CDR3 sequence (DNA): TGTGCCAGTAGTACGAACCGGGACACCGGACTTTTCGAGCAGTACTTC. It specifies CASSTNRDTGLFEQYF. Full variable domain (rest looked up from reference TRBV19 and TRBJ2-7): DGGITQSPKYLFRKEGQNVTLSCEQNLNHDAMYWYRQDPGQGLRLIYYSQIVNDFQKGDIAEGYSVSREKKESFPLTVTSAQKNPTAFYLCASSTNRDTGLFEQYFGPGTRLTVT.

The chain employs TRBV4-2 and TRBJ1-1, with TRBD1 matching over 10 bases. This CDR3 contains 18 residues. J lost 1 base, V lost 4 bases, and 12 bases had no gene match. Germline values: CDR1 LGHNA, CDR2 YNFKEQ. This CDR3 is CASSLIVGTGASNTEAFF. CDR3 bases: TGTGCCAGCAGCCTAATTGTAGGGACAGGGGCCTCGAACACTGAAGCTTTCTTT.

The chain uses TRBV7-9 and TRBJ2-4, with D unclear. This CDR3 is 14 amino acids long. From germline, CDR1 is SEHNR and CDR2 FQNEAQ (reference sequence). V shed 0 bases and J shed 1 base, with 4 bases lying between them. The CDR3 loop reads CASSLAQAKNIQYF. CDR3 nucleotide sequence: TGTGCCAGCAGCTTAGCCCAGGCCAAAAACATTCAGTACTTC.

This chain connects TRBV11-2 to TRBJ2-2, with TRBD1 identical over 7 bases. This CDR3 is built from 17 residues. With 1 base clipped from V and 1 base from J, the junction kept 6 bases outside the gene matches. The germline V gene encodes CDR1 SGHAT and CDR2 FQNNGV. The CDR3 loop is CASSLVRTGGNTGELFF. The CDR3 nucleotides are TGTGCCAGCAGCTTAGTCCGGACAGGAGGGAACACCGGGGAGCTGTTTTTT.

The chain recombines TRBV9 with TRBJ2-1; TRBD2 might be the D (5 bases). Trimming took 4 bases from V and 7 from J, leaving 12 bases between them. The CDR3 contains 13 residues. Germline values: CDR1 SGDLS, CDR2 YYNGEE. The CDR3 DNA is TGTGCCAGCAGCCTCCCCCCGGGGAATGAGCAGTTCTTC. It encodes CASSLPPGNEQFF.

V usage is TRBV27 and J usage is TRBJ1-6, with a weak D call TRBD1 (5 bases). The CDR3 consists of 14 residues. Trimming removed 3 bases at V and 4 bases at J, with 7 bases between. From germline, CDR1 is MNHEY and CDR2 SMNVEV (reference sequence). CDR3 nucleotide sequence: TGTGCCAGCAGTTTGACAGCTTATAATTCACCCCTCCACTTT. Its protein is CASSLTAYNSPLHF.

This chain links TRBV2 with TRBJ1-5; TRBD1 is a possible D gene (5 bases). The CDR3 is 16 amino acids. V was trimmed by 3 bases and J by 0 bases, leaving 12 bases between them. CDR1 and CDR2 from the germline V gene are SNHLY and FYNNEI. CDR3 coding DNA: TGTGCCAGCAGTGAGGGGAGCGGGGGTAGCAATCAGCCCCAGCATTTT. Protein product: CASSEGSGGSNQPQHF.

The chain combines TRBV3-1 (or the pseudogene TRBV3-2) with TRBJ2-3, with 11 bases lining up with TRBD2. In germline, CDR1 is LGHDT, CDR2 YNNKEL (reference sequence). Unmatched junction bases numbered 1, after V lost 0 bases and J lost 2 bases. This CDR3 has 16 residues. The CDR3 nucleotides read TGTGCCAGCAGCCAAGAACTAGCGGGGGTCACAGATACGCAGTATTTT. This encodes CASSQELAGVTDTQYF.

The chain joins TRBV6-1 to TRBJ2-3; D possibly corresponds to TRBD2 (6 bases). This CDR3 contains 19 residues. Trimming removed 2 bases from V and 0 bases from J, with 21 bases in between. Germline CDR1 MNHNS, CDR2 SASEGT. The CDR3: CASSEQEGLLGPSTDTQYF. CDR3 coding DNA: TGTGCCAGCAGTGAACAGGAAGGACTACTCGGGCCTAGCACAGATACGCAGTATTTT.

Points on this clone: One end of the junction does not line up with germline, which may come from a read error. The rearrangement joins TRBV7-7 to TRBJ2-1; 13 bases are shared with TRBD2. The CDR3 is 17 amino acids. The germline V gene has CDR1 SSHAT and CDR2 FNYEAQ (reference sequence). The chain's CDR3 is CASSLGGTSGAYNEQFF. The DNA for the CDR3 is TGTGCTAGCAGCTTAGGTGGGACTAGCGGGGCCTACAATGAGCAGTTCTTC.

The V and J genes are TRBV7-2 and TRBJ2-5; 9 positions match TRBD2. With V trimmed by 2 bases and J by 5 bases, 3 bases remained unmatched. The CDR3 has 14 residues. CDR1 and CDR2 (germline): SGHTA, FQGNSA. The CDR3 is CASSLRLAVETQYF. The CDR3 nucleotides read TGTGCCAGCAGCTTAAGACTAGCGGTGGAGACCCAGTACTTC.

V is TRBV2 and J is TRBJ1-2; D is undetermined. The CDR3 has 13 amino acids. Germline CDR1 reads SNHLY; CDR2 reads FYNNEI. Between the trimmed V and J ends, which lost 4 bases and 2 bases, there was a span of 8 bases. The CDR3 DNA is TGTGCCAGCAGTGTGAGGCAGAACTATGGCTACACCTTC. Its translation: CASSVRQNYGYTF.

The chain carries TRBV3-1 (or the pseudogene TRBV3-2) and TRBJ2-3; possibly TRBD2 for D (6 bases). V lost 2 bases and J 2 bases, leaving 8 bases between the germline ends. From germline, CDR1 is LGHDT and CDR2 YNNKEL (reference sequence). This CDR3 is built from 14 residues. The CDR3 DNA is TGTGCCAGCAGCCAAACGGGGGACACAGATACGCAGTATTTT. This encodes CASSQTGDTDTQYF.